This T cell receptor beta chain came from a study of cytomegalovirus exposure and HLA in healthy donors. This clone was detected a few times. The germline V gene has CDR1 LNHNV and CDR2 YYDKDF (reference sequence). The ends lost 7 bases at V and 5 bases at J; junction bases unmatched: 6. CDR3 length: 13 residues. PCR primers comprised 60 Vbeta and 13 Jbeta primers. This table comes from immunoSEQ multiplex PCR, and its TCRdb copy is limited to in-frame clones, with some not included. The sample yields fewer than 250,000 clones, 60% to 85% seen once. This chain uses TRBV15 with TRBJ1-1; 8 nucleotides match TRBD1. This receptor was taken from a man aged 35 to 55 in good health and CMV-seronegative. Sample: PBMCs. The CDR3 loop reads CATTNDRGTEAFF. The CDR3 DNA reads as TGTGCCACCACCAATGACAGGGGTACTGAAGCTTTCTTT.